Below, 32 T cell receptor beta chains from the same sample are listed, as sequenced in a study of control samples from healthy donors and cancer patients. TCRdb's table, derived via immunoSEQ multiplex PCR, lists solely in-frame clones and lacks some. The table lists 100,000 to 130,000 clones, around four fifths of them singletons. The source material was blood. Receptor source: a man in his late teens or twenties in good health.

The chain is built from TRBV5-1 and TRBJ2-7; tentatively, D is TRBD1 (5 bases). This CDR3 is 16 amino acids long. CDR1 and CDR2 from the germline V gene are SGHRS and YFSETQ. Trimming removed 1 base at V and 1 base at J, with 15 bases between. In DNA, the CDR3 is TGCGCCAGCAGCTTGCCCCAAGGGGAAAGTTCCTACGAGCAGTACTTC. Its translation: CASSLPQGESSYEQYF.

The J gene is TRBJ1-2, the V gene TRBV5-1, with D tentatively TRBD1 (6 bases). The V end was cut by 1 base, the J end by 3 bases, with 13 bases between. Germline values: CDR1 SGHRS, CDR2 YFSETQ. The CDR3 has 15 residues. The CDR3, as DNA: TGCGCCAGCAGCTTGTTCGGGGGCCAGGACTATGGCTACACCTTC. This sequence encodes CASSLFGGQDYGYTF.

V is TRBV27 and J is TRBJ2-1; D perhaps matches TRBD1 (5 bases). Germline CDR1 is MNHEY and CDR2 is SMNVEV (reference sequence). V was clipped by 7 bases and J by 7 bases, with 20 bases between them. The CDR3 is 15 amino acids. The CDR3 loop is CASTSRGVQFNEQFF. CDR3 nucleotides: TGTGCCAGCACCTCAAGGGGCGTACAGTTTAATGAGCAGTTCTTC.

The chain carries TRBV5-5 and TRBJ1-2, with 10 bases identical to TRBD1. The V gene end was trimmed by 4 bases and the J gene end by 3 bases; junction bases not matched to a gene: 3. Germline CDR1 reads SGHKS; CDR2 reads YYEKEE (reference sequence). The CDR3 has 14 residues. The CDR3 coding sequence is TGTGCCAGCAGCCGGGACAGGGGCTACTATGGCTACACCTTC. Its protein is CASSRDRGYYGYTF.

The chain employs TRBV25-1 and TRBJ2-6; 7 bases match TRBD1. CDR3 size: 17 residues. The germline gives CDR1 MGHDK, CDR2 SYGVNS. Trimming cost V 6 bases and J 0 bases; bases outside gene matches: 8. Here the CDR3 DNA reads TGTGCCAGCAGCGGGACAGCCTTACACTCTGGGGCCAACGTCCTGACTTTC. Translated: CASSGTALHSGANVLTF.

The chain joins TRBV6-1 to TRBJ1-4, with no clear D. CDR1 MNHNS and CDR2 SASEGT come from the germline V gene. V lost 2 bases, J lost 2 bases, and 12 bases lay in between. This CDR3 region has 16 residues. CDR3 sequence: CASSEILGRTNEKLFF. CDR3 DNA: TGTGCCAGCAGTGAAATTTTGGGGAGGACTAATGAAAAACTGTTTTTT.

The chain carries TRBV5-4 and TRBJ2-3, with D possibly matching TRBD2 (6 bases). Trimming took off 1 base at V and 4 bases at J, with 13 bases between the two ends. The germline gives CDR1 SGHNT, CDR2 YYREEE (reference sequence). The length of the CDR3 is 15 residues. Here the CDR3 reads CASSLTVGGADTQYF. In DNA form, the CDR3 reads TGTGCCAGCAGCTTGACGGTGGGAGGCGCAGATACGCAGTATTTT.

This rearrangement joins TRBV6-5 to TRBJ1-1, with a tentative D call TRBD1 (5 bases). V was clipped by 0 bases and J by 4 bases, with 15 bases between them. Looked up from germline, CDR1 is MNHEY and CDR2 is SVGAGI. The CDR3 totals 16 residues. CDR3: CASSYSGQPRGTEAFF. Written as DNA, the CDR3 is TGTGCCAGCAGTTACTCAGGGCAGCCGAGGGGCACTGAAGCTTTCTTT.

V usage is TRBV19 and J usage is TRBJ1-1; TRBD1 agrees at 8 bases. The V gene end was trimmed by 4 bases and the J gene end by 1 base; junction bases not matched to a gene: 5. This CDR3 is built from 15 residues. Germline-derived CDR1 and CDR2 are LNHDA and SQIVND (reference sequence). In DNA form, the CDR3 reads TGTGCCAGTAGTAGGATTGGGACAGGGAACACTGAAGCTTTCTTT. It specifies CASSRIGTGNTEAFF.

This clone was recorded once. Sequence at one end of the junction differs from germline and may be a read error. The chain joins TRBV9 to TRBJ2-2; a possible D gene is TRBD2 (7 bases). The germline V gene has CDR1 SGDLS and CDR2 YYNGEE. This CDR3 comprises 16 residues. CDR3: CARSVESRGGTGELFF. The CDR3 DNA is TGTGCCCGCAGCGTAGAGTCTAGGGGGGGCACCGGGGAGCTGTTTTTT.

This clone showed up just once. The chain joins TRBV6-5 to TRBJ1-4, with 8 bases that match TRBD1. V lost 5 bases, J lost 8 bases, and 7 bases stayed unmatched. The CDR3 length is 14 residues. Looked up from germline, CDR1 is MNHEY and CDR2 is SVGAGI. The CDR3 spells CASSNGQGKEKLFF. In DNA, the CDR3 is TGTGCCAGCAGTAATGGACAGGGTAAAGAAAAACTGTTTTTT.

This sequence joins TRBV6-6 and TRBJ2-5; D may be TRBD1 (5 bases). V shed 1 base and J shed 4 bases, with 16 bases lying between them. Germline V lookup: CDR1 MNHNY, CDR2 SVGAGI (reference sequence). The CDR3 contains 16 residues. DNA for the CDR3: TGTGCCAGCAGTTACTGGGTAGGGGCAGGGCCAGAGACCCAGTACTTC. Residues: CASSYWVGAGPETQYF.

The CDR3 DNA is TGTGCCAGCAGCGGATACCGAAACCATCCTCCCGCGTGGGAGGGCTACACCTTC. Translated, it gives CASSGYRNHPPAWEGYTF. The rearrangement joins TRBV7-9 to TRBJ1-2; D remains unclear. The CDR3 length is 18 residues. Trimming took off 5 bases at V and 8 bases at J, with 30 bases between the two ends. Germline-derived CDR1 and CDR2 are SEHNR and FQNEAQ (reference sequence).

V and J are TRBV6-5 and TRBJ2-4; D not resolved. Germline CDR1 is MNHEY and CDR2 is SVGAGI. The CDR3 totals 16 residues. The V gene lost 0 bases and the J gene lost 0 bases, with 9 bases spanning the gap. CDR3 DNA sequence: TGTGCCAGCAGTTACTCGATACAGATAGCCAAAAACATTCAGTACTTC. This sequence encodes CASSYSIQIAKNIQYF.

This clone was seen a single time. The chain couples TRBV27 to TRBJ1-6, with 11 bases lining up with TRBD1. The junction had 6 bases not matched to a gene; V was cut back by 10 bases and J by 10 bases. CDR1 and CDR2 (germline): MNHEY, SMNVEV (reference sequence). This CDR3 contains 13 residues. CDR3 DNA: TGTGCCACCGGGACAGGGGGTTTGTCACCCCTCCACTTT. Translated, it gives CATGTGGLSPLHF.

V is TRBV28 and J is TRBJ1-2; D may be TRBD1 (5 bases). Germline CDR1 MDHEN, CDR2 SYDVKM. V shed 5 bases and J shed 6 bases, with 13 bases lying between them. The CDR3 runs 13 residues. The CDR3 region is CASSPEGRDGYTF. In DNA, the CDR3 is TGTGCCAGCAGTCCCGAGGGGAGGGATGGCTACACCTTC.

This clone was picked up a small number of times. The rearrangement joins TRBV28 to TRBJ2-7; TRBD1 is a possible D gene (5 bases). Deletions cut 1 base from V and 4 bases from J, with 11 bases between. CDR1 and CDR2 (germline): MDHEN, SYDVKM. CDR3 size: 14 residues. CDR3 region: CASSLFQGSYEQYF. CDR3 sequence (DNA): TGTGCCAGCAGTTTATTCCAGGGTTCGTACGAGCAGTACTTC. Full variable domain (missing parts from reference TRBV28 and TRBJ2-7): DVKVTQSSRYLVKRTGEKVFLECVQDMDHENMFWYRQDPGLGLRLIYFSYDVKMKEKGDIPEGYSVSREKKERFSLILESASTNQTSMYLCASSLFQGSYEQYFGPGTRLTVT.

This clone appeared a single time. CDR3 nucleotide sequence: TGTGCCTGGAGTGGTAGGACAGGGGGCTGGGGGGAGCAGTACGTC. This encodes CAWSGRTGGWGEQYV. The V and J genes are TRBV30 and TRBJ2-7, with 11 bases lining up with TRBD1. Looked up from germline, CDR1 is GTSNPN and CDR2 is SVGIG (reference sequence). V shed 1 base and J 7 bases; nucleotides not matched to a gene: 9. This CDR3 is 15 amino acids long.

The rearrangement uses TRBV19 and TRBJ1-1, with D uncertain. This CDR3 has 14 amino acids. Germline CDR1 and CDR2: LNHDA and SQIVND (reference sequence). The V end lost 0 bases, the J end lost 8 bases, and 13 bases lay between the germline ends. CDR3 DNA: TGTGCCAGTAGTATAGATCTGCAGACCCCAGAAGCTTTCTTT. Protein sequence: CASSIDLQTPEAFF.

This chain connects TRBV2 to TRBJ2-3, with 12 bases lining up with TRBD2. V dropped 7 bases and J dropped 7; count of bases not matched to a gene: 9. CDR1 is SNHLY and CDR2 is FYNNEI in the germline V gene. This CDR3 contains 15 residues. In DNA form, the CDR3 reads TGTGCCAGCACCCTAACTAGCGGGGGGCTCCATACGCAGTATTTT. As protein: CASTLTSGGLHTQYF.

The chain links TRBV28 to TRBJ1-5, with no clear D. This CDR3 is 17 amino acids long. V was cut by 6 bases and J by 4 bases, with 22 bases left in between. The V gene's germline CDR1 is MDHEN and CDR2 SYDVKM. CDR3 DNA: TGTGCCAGCAGGCCTGAAAAGACGGCGAGACCGAATCAGCCCCAGCATTTT. It translates to CASRPEKTARPNQPQHF.

The V and J genes are TRBV6-5 and TRBJ1-2, with a possible D match to TRBD1 (5 bases). The CDR3 covers 14 residues. Trimming stripped 0 bases from V and 6 bases from J, with 11 bases between. Germline V gives CDR1 MNHEY, CDR2 SVGAGI. The CDR3 nucleotides read TGTGCCAGCAGTTACTCGAGGGGAACGGATGGCTACACCTTC. Protein: CASSYSRGTDGYTF.

This clone was seen once. V and J are TRBV7-9 and TRBJ1-2; tentative D call: TRBD1 (5 bases). CDR3 size: 14 residues. V was shortened by 5 bases and J by 3 bases, with 13 bases between the two germline ends. Germline V gene sequence: CDR1 SEHNR, CDR2 FQNEAQ (reference sequence). The CDR3 region has the DNA TGTGCCAGCAGCCGAGAGGGGAGGGACTATGGCTACACCTTC. Its translation is CASSREGRDYGYTF. Using reference TRBV7-9 and TRBJ1-2 for the parts outside the CDR3, the full variable domain is DTGVSQNPRHKITKRGQNVTFRCDPISEHNRLYWYRQTLGQGPEFLTYFQNEAQLEKSRLLSDRFSAERPKGSFSTLEIQRTEQGDSAMYLCASSREGRDYGYTFGSGTRLTVV.

The CDR3 region has the DNA TGTGCCAGCGATCCGATCAATTTTAGCAATCAGCCCCAGCATTTT. Its translation is CASDPINFSNQPQHF. This chain joins TRBV28 and TRBJ1-5; D call uncertain. The CDR3 totals 15 residues. The germline CDR1 and CDR2 sequences are MDHEN and SYDVKM. Trimming took 8 bases from V and 0 from J, leaving 14 bases between them.

The rearrangement links TRBV19 to TRBJ2-7, with TRBD2 as a possible D gene (5 bases). Between the trimmed V and J ends, which lost 1 base and 10 bases, there was a span of 11 bases. Germline V CDR1 and CDR2: LNHDA, SQIVND (reference sequence). The CDR3 loop spans 12 amino acids. The CDR3 spells CASSIVGGLQYF. The CDR3 DNA is TGTGCCAGTAGTATAGTAGGAGGATTACAGTACTTC.

The J gene is TRBJ1-2, the V gene TRBV5-4; D is perhaps TRBD1 (5 bases). V was pared by 5 bases and J by 2 bases, with 13 bases between. Germline CDR1 is SGHNT and CDR2 is YYREEE (reference sequence). CDR3 length: 14 residues. CDR3 nucleotide sequence: TGTGCCAGCAGAGCCGGGACGGCAAACTATGGCTACACCTTC. Protein product: CASRAGTANYGYTF.

The chain uses TRBV5-5 and TRBJ2-5; TRBD2 agrees at 9 bases. J was trimmed by 4 bases and V by 3 bases; bases with no gene match: 10. Germline lookup yields CDR1 SGHKS and CDR2 YYEKEE (reference sequence). The CDR3 is 16 residues long. The CDR3 spells CASSSGPSGAGETQYF. DNA for the CDR3: TGTGCCAGCAGCTCCGGACCTAGCGGGGCAGGAGAGACCCAGTACTTC.

This clone appeared once. The CDR3 bases are TGTGCCAGCAGCCAGGCCGGGACTACCAAGACCCATACGCAGTATTTT. The encoded protein is CASSQAGTTKTHTQYF. This sequence joins TRBV3-1 (or the pseudogene TRBV3-2) and TRBJ2-3; 7 nucleotides agree with TRBD2. Trimming removed 3 bases from V and 7 bases from J; junction bases left unmatched: 13. The germline gives CDR1 LGHDT, CDR2 YNNKEL (reference sequence). The length of the CDR3 is 16 residues.

Comments on this clone: In the same sample, other DNA sequences code for this CDR3. This chain joins TRBV7-2 and TRBJ2-3; 8 bases map to TRBD1. V dropped 5 bases and J dropped 4; count of bases not matched to a gene: 8. Germline-derived CDR1 and CDR2 are SGHTA and FQGNSA. The CDR3 has 15 amino acids. This chain's CDR3 is CASSQRTGWSDTQYF. In nucleotides, the CDR3 is TGTGCCAGCAGCCAAAGGACAGGGTGGTCAGATACGCAGTATTTT.

The chain is built from TRBV28 and TRBJ2-7; D gene ambiguous. CDR3 size: 15 residues. Trimming removed 2 bases from V and 1 base from J, with 12 bases in between. Germline assignment: CDR1 MDHEN and CDR2 SYDVKM. CDR3 bases: TGTGCCAGCAGTTTAATGGGCGGTCGGTCCTACGAGCAGTACTTC. This gives the protein CASSLMGGRSYEQYF.

The CDR3 DNA follows: TGTGCCGTCGTGGCGGGGCTCTCTGGGGCCAACGTCCTGACTTTC. Its translation is CAVVAGLSGANVLTF. V gene TRBV10-3 combines with J gene TRBJ2-6; D possibly corresponds to TRBD2 (6 bases). The CDR3 sequence is 15 residues long. Trimming removed 11 bases at V and 0 bases at J, with 14 bases between. Germline assignment: CDR1 ENHRY and CDR2 SYGVKD.

This clone was seen just once. V is TRBV7-6 and J is TRBJ2-2; no firm D call. Per the germline V gene, CDR1 is SGHVS and CDR2 is FNYEAQ. The CDR3 is made up of 13 amino acids. V shed 8 bases and J shed 6 bases, with 13 bases lying between them. The CDR3 loop reads CASRIGPAGELFF. DNA of the CDR3: TGTGCCAGCCGAATCGGACCGGCCGGGGAGCTGTTTTTT.